This entry features one T cell receptor beta chain sequence. These data belong to a study of memory CD4+ T cells and cytomegalovirus serostatus. The table came from immunoSEQ multiplex PCR; TCRdb's copy has only in-frame clones and leaves some out. The table includes 50,000 to 65,000 clones, around four fifths detected once. Germline V gives CDR1 MNHEY, CDR2 SMNVEV (reference sequence). CDR3 length equals 14 residues. Trimming left V 7 bases short and J 5 bases short, with 14 bases between. Single viable CD3+CD4+CD8-CD45RO+ cells were sorted as the memory CD4+ T cells. After thawing, CD4+ T cells were positively selected.

The V gene is TRBV27, the J gene TRBJ2-2, with TRBD2 as a possible D gene (5 bases). Sequenced material: memory CD4+ T cells from blood. This TCR was recovered from an adult in good health and CMV-seronegative. The CDR3 DNA reads as TGTGCCAGCACAGAAATGGGGAGAACCGGGGAGCTGTTTTTT. Amino acids: CASTEMGRTGELFF.